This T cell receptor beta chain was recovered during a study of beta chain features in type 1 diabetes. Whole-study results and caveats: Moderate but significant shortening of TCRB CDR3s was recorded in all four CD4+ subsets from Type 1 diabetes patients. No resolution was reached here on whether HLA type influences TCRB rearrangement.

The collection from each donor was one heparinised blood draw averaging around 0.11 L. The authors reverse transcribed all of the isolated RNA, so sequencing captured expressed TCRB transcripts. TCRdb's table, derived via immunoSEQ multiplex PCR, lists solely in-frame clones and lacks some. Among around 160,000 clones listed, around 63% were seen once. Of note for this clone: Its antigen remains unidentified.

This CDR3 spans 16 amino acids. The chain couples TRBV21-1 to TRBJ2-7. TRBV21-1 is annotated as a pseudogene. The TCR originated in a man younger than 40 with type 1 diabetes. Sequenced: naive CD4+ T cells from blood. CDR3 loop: CASSKGQQVGDGEQYF. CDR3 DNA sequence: TGTGCCAGCAGCAAAGGACAACAGGTAGGGGACGGCGAGCAGTACTTC.